The rows below give T cell receptor beta chains drawn from one sample of a study of T cell responses to AZD1222 COVID-19 vaccine. Assay: immunoSEQ multiplex PCR; the TCRdb copy retains only in-frame clones and omits some. Of 90,000 to 95,000 clones in the sample, approximately 90% were seen once. The sequencing used peripheral blood, collected on day 0 of AZD1222 vaccination. Every receptor here comes from an adult in good health. The CDR3 runs from the conserved cysteine through the conserved F or W. D genes are given only for firm matches. Clone sizes are given selectively: once, few, many, or a class where the clone is expanded.

V gene	J gene	clone size	CDR3 length	D gene	CDR3 protein	CDR3 DNA
TRBV3-1/TRBV3-2	TRBJ1-2	-	17	-	CASSQEGRGALHYGYTF	TGTGCCAGCAGCCAAGAGGGGAGGGGAGCTCTACACTATGGCTACACCTTC
TRBV6-5	TRBJ2-7	-	14	-	CASPEGPRSYEQYF	TGTGCCAGCCCAGAGGGGCCCCGGTCCTACGAGCAGTACTTC
TRBV6-5	TRBJ2-2	-	15	-	CASSYSGLNTGELFF	TGTGCCAGCAGTTACTCAGGCCTGAACACCGGGGAGCTGTTTTTT
TRBV6-6	TRBJ1-5	-	16	-	CASSQGRGGSGQPQHF	TGTGCCAGCAGTCAGGGTAGAGGGGGTTCGGGACAGCCCCAGCATTTT
TRBV28	TRBJ2-7	-	12	-	CASTESLGEQYF	TGTGCCAGCACGGAGTCCCTCGGCGAGCAGTACTTC
TRBV6-5	TRBJ2-3	-	13	-	CASTDNPGDTQYF	TGTGCCAGCACGGACAACCCAGGGGATACGCAGTATTTT
TRBV3-1/TRBV3-2	TRBJ2-5	-	15	TRBD2	CASSQGRGRVETQYF	TGTGCCAGCAGCCAAGGTCGAGGGAGGGTGGAGACCCAGTACTTC
TRBV19	TRBJ1-6	-	15	-	CASSMGPRTGSPLHF	TGTGCCAGTAGTATGGGACCGAGGACCGGTTCACCCCTCCACTTT
TRBV28	TRBJ2-7	-	12	-	CASSFWGNEQYF	TGTGCCAGCAGTTTCTGGGGGAACGAGCAGTACTTC
TRBV27	TRBJ2-1	-	14	-	CASSSTGRHNEQFF	TGTGCCAGCAGTTCGACGGGACGCCACAATGAGCAGTTCTTC
TRBV19	TRBJ1-2	-	14	-	CASSITGANYGYTF	TGTGCCAGTAGTATTACGGGGGCTAACTATGGCTACACCTTC
TRBV7-9	TRBJ2-7	once	14	-	CASTVGGPGGEQYF	TGTGCCAGCACCGTAGGGGGTCCCGGGGGCGAGCAGTACTTC
TRBV2	TRBJ1-1	-	12	-	CASKARNTEAFF	TGTGCCAGCAAGGCACGGAACACTGAAGCTTTCTTT
TRBV7-3	TRBJ2-7	-	13	-	CASSFGETYEQYF	TGTGCCAGCAGCTTTGGGGAGACCTACGAGCAGTACTTC
TRBV15	TRBJ1-1	-	13	-	CATSRKQDTEAFF	TGTGCCACCAGCAGGAAGCAGGACACTGAAGCTTTCTTT
TRBV9	TRBJ1-1	-	14	TRBD1	CASSNGQGDTEAFF	TGTGCCAGCAGCAACGGGCAGGGGGACACTGAAGCTTTCTTT
TRBV7-9	TRBJ1-1	-	13	-	CASSLTVNTEAFF	TGTGCCAGCAGCTTGACAGTGAACACTGAAGCTTTCTTT
TRBV2	TRBJ2-7	few	11	-	CASSEYREQYF	TGTGCCAGCAGTGAATACCGCGAGCAGTACTTC
TRBV3-1/TRBV3-2	TRBJ1-1	-	13	-	CAVQRWGNTEAFF	TGTGCCGTACAGAGATGGGGGAACACTGAAGCTTTCTTT
TRBV29-1	TRBJ2-1	-	14	TRBD1	CSVVSIYRGNEQFF	TGCAGCGTTGTTTCAATATACAGGGGCAATGAGCAGTTCTTC
TRBV15	TRBJ2-1	once	15	TRBD2	CATSRAAGAANEQFF	TGTGCCACCAGCAGAGCAGCGGGAGCGGCAAATGAGCAGTTCTTC
TRBV3-1/TRBV3-2	TRBJ1-4	-	13	-	CASSPGRYVELFF	TGTGCCAGCAGCCCTGGACGGTACGTGGAACTGTTTTTT
TRBV5-8	TRBJ2-7	-	13	-	CASSSGTLYEQYF	TGTGCCAGCAGCTCCGGGACTCTCTACGAGCAGTACTTC
TRBV5-1	TRBJ1-4	once	14	-	CASTLDSTNEKLFF	TGCGCCAGCACCCTCGACAGCACTAATGAAAAACTGTTTTTT
TRBV6-5	TRBJ2-5	-	16	-	CASSYPQRAIQETQYF	TGTGCCAGCAGTTACCCTCAGCGGGCGATACAAGAGACCCAGTACTTC
TRBV7-2	TRBJ1-4	-	17	TRBD1	CASSLSGTGGPNEKLFF	TGTGCCAGCAGCTTATCCGGGACAGGGGGACCTAATGAAAAACTGTTTTTT
TRBV3-1/TRBV3-2	TRBJ1-6	-	18	-	CASSQGPGASSYNSPLHF	TGTGCCAGCAGCCAGGGACCAGGGGCGAGCTCCTATAATTCACCCCTCCACTTT
TRBV5-1	TRBJ1-1	-	15	-	CASSLMGSMNTEAFF	TGCGCCAGCAGCTTGATGGGCAGCATGAACACTGAAGCTTTCTTT
TRBV14	TRBJ1-2	-	13	-	CASSRGTPYGYTF	TGTGCCAGCAGCCGAGGGACCCCCTATGGCTACACCTTC
TRBV3-1/TRBV3-2	TRBJ2-7	-	12	-	CASSQAKYEQYF	TGTGCCAGCAGCCAGGCCAAATACGAGCAGTACTTC
TRBV29-1	TRBJ2-7	-	12	-	CSVDSGSYEQYF	TGCAGCGTTGATTCAGGTTCCTACGAGCAGTACTTC
TRBV3-1/TRBV3-2	TRBJ2-6	-	15	-	CASSLGASGANVLTF	TGTGCCAGCAGCCTAGGAGCTTCTGGGGCCAACGTCCTGACTTTC
TRBV5-8	TRBJ1-4	-	16	-	CASSPEGGRTNEKLFF	TGTGCCAGCAGCCCCGAGGGGGGGCGAACTAATGAAAAACTGTTTTTT
TRBV14	TRBJ1-5	-	14	-	CASSPMGFNQPQHF	TGTGCCAGCAGCCCCATGGGATTCAATCAGCCCCAGCATTTT
TRBV7-9	TRBJ2-1	-	16	TRBD2	CASSFVPGLAEIEQFF	TGTGCCAGCAGCTTTGTACCGGGACTAGCGGAGATTGAGCAGTTCTTC
TRBV5-6	TRBJ2-7	-	17	TRBD1	CASSPGLQGTGGNEQYF	TGTGCCAGCAGCCCCGGCCTGCAGGGGACAGGAGGAAACGAGCAGTACTTC
TRBV2	TRBJ2-3	-	15	TRBD1	CASSWGTGSEDTQYF	TGTGCCAGCAGCTGGGGGACAGGGTCAGAAGATACGCAGTATTTT
TRBV11-2	TRBJ2-7	-	13	TRBD2	CASSLGGGGEQYF	TGTGCCAGCAGCTTAGGTGGGGGAGGGGAGCAGTACTTC
TRBV5-6	TRBJ2-3	-	14	-	CASSLGHVVDTQYF	TGTGCCAGCAGCTTGGGGCATGTGGTGGATACGCAGTATTTT
TRBV4-1	TRBJ2-7	-	16	-	CASSQPQGAEESEQYF	TGCGCCAGCAGTCAACCCCAGGGTGCAGAGGAGAGCGAGCAGTACTTC
TRBV28	TRBJ1-5	-	19	TRBD1	CASSFGRDRGRGSNQPQHF	TGTGCCAGCAGTTTCGGCAGGGACAGGGGGCGCGGAAGCAATCAGCCCCAGCATTTT
TRBV19	TRBJ2-7	-	13	TRBD1	CASRGQGTYEQYF	TGTGCCAGTCGCGGACAGGGGACCTACGAGCAGTACTTC
TRBV4-1	TRBJ1-6	-	16	-	CASSQSTTEYNSPLHF	TGCGCCAGCAGCCAGAGTACCACAGAATATAATTCACCCCTCCACTTT
TRBV30	TRBJ1-1	-	13	-	CAWSVASGSEAFF	TGTGCCTGGAGTGTAGCTTCTGGCAGTGAAGCTTTCTTT
TRBV28	TRBJ1-2	few	16	-	CASSLGAREKFYGYTF	TGTGCCAGCAGTTTAGGAGCCAGGGAGAAATTCTATGGCTACACCTTC
TRBV2	TRBJ1-6	-	15	-	CASSGEDGAYSPLHF	TGTGCCAGCAGTGGGGAAGATGGAGCCTATTCACCCCTCCACTTT
TRBV9	TRBJ2-7	few	15	-	CASSVERGRTYEQYF	TGTGCCAGCAGCGTAGAACGGGGCAGAACTTACGAGCAGTACTTC
TRBV19	TRBJ2-6	-	18	-	CASTQELPGTPGANVLTF	TGTGCCAGTACCCAGGAGTTGCCAGGGACCCCTGGGGCCAACGTCCTGACTTTC
TRBV14	TRBJ2-5	-	11	-	CASSQSETQYF	TGTGCCAGCAGCCAGTCGGAGACCCAGTACTTC
TRBV12-3/TRBV12-4	TRBJ2-1	-	11	-	CASRLANEQFF	TGTGCCAGCAGGCTAGCCAATGAGCAGTTCTTC
TRBV19	TRBJ2-1	-	15	TRBD2	CASRITSGGYNEQFF	TGTGCCAGTAGGATCACTAGCGGGGGGTACAATGAGCAGTTCTTC
TRBV29-1	TRBJ1-2	-	11	TRBD1	CSVTTGDGYTF	TGCAGCGTGACGACAGGGGATGGCTACACCTTC
TRBV25-1	TRBJ1-2	-	16	TRBD1	CASSENPSTGAYGYTF	TGTGCCAGCAGTGAAAACCCCTCGACAGGGGCTTATGGCTACACCTTC
TRBV4-1	TRBJ2-7	-	16	-	CASSQDRLAATYEQYF	TGCGCCAGCAGCCAAGATCGGCTAGCCGCCACCTACGAGCAGTACTTC
TRBV9	TRBJ2-2	-	13	-	CASSEDPHGELFF	TGTGCCAGCAGCGAAGACCCCCACGGGGAGCTGTTTTTT